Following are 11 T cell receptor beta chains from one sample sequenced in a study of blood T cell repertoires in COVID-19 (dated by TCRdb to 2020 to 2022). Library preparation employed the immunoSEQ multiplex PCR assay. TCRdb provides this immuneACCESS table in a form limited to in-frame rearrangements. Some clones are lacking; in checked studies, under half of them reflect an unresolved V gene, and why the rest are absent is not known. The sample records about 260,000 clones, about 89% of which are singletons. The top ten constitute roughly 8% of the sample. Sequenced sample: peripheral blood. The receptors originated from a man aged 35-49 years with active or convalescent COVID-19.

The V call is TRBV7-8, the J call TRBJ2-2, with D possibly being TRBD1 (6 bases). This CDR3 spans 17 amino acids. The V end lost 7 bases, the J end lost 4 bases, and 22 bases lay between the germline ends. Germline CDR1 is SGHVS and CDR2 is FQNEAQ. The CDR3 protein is CASKRSFSTGFTGELFF. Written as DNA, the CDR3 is TGTGCCAGCAAAAGGTCCTTCTCGACAGGCTTCACCGGGGAGCTGTTTTTT.

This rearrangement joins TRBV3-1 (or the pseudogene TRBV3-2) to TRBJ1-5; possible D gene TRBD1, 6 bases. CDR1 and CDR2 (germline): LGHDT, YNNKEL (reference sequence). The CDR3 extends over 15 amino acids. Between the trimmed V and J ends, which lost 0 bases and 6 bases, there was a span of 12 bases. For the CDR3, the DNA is TGTGCCAGCAGCCAAGAGCGGACAGCCCGTCAGCCCCAGCATTTT. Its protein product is CASSQERTARQPQHF.

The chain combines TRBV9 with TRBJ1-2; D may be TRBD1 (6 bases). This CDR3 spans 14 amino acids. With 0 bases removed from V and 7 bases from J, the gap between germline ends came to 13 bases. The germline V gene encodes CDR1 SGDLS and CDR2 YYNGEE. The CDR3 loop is CASSVGGGAAGYTF. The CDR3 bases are TGTGCCAGCAGCGTAGGCGGGGGGGCTGCTGGCTACACCTTC.

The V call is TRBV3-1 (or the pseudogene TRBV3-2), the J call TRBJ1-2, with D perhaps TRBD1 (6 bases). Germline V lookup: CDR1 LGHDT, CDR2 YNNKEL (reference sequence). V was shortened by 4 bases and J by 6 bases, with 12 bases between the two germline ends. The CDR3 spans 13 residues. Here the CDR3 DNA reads TGTGCCAGCAGCCCAATGGGGGGGCATGGCTACACCTTC. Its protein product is CASSPMGGHGYTF.

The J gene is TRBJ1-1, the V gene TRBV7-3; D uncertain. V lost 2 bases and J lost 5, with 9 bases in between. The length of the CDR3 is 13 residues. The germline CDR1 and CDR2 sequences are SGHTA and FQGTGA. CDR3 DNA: TGTGCCAGCAGCTTACGGGAGAGGACTGAAGCTTTCTTT. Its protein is CASSLRERTEAFF.

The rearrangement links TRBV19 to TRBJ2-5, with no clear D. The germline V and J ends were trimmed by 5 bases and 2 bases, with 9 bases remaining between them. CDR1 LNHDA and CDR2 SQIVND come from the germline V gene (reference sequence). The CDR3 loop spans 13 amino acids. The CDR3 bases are TGTGCCAGTAGTCAGGCAGTACAAGAGACCCAGTACTTC. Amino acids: CASSQAVQETQYF. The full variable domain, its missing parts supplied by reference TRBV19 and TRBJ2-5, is DGGITQSPKYLFRKEGQNVTLSCEQNLNHDAMYWYRQDPGQGLRLIYYSQIVNDFQKGDIAEGYSVSREKKESFPLTVTSAQKNPTAFYLCASSQAVQETQYFGPGTRLLVL.

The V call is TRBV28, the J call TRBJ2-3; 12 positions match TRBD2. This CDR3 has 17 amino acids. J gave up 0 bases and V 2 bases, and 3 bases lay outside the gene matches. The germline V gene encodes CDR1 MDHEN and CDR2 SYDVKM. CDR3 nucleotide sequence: TGTGCCAGCAGTTTACTAGCGGGGGGGAGTAGCACAGATACGCAGTATTTT. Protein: CASSLLAGGSSTDTQYF.

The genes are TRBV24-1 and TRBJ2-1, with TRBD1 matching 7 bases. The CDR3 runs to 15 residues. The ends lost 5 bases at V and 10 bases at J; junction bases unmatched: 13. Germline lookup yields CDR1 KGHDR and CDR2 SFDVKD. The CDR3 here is CATSGLAPGGKEQFF. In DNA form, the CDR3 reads TGTGCCACCAGTGGCCTTGCTCCAGGGGGTAAGGAGCAGTTCTTC.

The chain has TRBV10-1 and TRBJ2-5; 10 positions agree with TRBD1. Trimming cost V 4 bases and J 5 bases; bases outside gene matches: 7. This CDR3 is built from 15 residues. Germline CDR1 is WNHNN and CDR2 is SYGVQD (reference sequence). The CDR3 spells CASSVTPGQGETQYF. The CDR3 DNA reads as TGCGCCAGCAGTGTAACCCCGGGACAGGGGGAGACCCAGTACTTC.

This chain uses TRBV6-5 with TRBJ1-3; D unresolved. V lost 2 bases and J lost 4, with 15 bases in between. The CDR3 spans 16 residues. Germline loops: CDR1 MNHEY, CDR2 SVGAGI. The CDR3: CASSYRAGRFGNTIYF. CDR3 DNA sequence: TGTGCCAGCAGTTACCGGGCGGGGAGATTCGGAAACACCATATATTTT.

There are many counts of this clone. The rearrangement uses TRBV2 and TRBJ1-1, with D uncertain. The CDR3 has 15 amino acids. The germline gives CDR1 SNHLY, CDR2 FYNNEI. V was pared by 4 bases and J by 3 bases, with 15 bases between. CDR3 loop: CASSGGHSGYTEAFF. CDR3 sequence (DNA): TGTGCCAGCAGTGGCGGGCACTCCGGCTACACTGAAGCTTTCTTT.